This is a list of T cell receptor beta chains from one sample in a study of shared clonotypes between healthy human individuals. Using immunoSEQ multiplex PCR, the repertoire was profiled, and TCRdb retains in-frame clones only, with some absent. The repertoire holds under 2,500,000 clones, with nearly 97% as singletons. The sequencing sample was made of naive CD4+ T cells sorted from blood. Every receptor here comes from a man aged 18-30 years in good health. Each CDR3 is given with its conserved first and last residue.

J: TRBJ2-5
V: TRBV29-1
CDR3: CSVELAGRGQETQYF

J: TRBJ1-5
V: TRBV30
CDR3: CAWSPAPGSRYQPQHF

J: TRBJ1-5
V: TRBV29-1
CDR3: CSVSGVGNQPQHF

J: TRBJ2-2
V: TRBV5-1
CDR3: CASSSGLAGLTGELFF

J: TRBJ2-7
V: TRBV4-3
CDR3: CASSLYPLDSYEQYF

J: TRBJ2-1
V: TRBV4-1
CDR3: CASSQGVLGTHYNEQFF

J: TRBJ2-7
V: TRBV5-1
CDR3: CASSGDRGGEQYF

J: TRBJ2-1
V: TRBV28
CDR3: CASSRPGGSYNEQFF

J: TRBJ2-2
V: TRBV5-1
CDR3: CASSLVGGTGELFF

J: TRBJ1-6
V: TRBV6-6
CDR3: CASREGQGPRAPLHF

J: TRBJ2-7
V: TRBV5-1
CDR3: CASSLQGAYEQYF

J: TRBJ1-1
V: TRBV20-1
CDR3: CSGGLNTEAFF

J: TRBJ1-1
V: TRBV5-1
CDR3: CASSFRVGSGNTEAFF

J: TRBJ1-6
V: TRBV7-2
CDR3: CASSLTSNAPLHF

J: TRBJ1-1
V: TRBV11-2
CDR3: CASSLVGVRGTEAFF

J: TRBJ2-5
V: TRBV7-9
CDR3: CASSSGFPARQETQYF

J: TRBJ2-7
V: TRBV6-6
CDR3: CASSSGLAGSSYEQYF

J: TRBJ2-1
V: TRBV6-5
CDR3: CASSRPSSSYNEQFF

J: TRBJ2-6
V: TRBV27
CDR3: CASSFWQIPSGANVLTF

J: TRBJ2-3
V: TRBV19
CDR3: CASSIVGGATDTQYF

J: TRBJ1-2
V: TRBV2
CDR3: CASSVTANYGYTF

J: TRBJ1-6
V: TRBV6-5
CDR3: CASSYSRGTNNSPLHF

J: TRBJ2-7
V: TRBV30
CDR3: CAWRAGTGEYEQYF

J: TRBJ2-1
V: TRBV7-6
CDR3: CASSLAGGQYEQFF

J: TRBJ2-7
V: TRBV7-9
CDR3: CASSPSQTGVSYEQYF

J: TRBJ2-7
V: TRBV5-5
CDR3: CASSPGLAETYEQYF

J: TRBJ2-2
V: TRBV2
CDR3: CASSEERGSTGELFF

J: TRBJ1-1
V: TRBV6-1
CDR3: CASPLSNTEAFF

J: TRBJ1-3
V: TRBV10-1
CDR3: CASSDRADTIYF

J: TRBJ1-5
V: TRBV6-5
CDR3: CASSQGGGQPQHF

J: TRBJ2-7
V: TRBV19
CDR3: CATTQGAGYEQYF

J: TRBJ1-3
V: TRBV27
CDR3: CASRGRNAANSGNTIYF

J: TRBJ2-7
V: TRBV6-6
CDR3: CASTRGGPGEQYF

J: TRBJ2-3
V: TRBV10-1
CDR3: CASSDNSGGADTQYF

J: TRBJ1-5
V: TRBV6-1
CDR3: CASSEASLSPGPQHF

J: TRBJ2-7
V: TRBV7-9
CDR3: CASSPSGWVAYEQYF

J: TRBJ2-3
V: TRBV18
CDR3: CASSTVHTDTQYF

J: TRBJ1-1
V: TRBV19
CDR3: CASSPGQGAVGAEAFF

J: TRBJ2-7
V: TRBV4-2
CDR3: CASSQATGFGQYF

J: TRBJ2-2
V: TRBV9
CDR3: CASSFRTVTGELFF

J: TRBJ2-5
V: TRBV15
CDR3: CATSRDLAVQETQYF

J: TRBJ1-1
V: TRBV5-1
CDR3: CASSLFWGANTEAFF

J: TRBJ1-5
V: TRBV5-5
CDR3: CASSLGPNSNQPQHF

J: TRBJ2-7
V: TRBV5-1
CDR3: CASSLEGPPYEQYF

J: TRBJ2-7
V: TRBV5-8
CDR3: CASSLTGNNYEQYF

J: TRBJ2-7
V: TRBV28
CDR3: CASSHGIRVTPSYEQYF

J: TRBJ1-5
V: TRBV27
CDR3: CASSSSGAGPQHF

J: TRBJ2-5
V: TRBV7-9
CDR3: CASSASGTVETQYF

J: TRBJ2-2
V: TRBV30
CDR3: CAWSVRRANTGELFF

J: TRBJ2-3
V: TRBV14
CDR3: CASSHSTEATDTQYF

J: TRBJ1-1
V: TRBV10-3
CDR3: CAISESNRGDTEAFF

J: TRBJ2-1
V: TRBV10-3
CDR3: CAISYRDNEQFF

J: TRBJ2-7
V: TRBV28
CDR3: CASSPRTGAPYEQYF